The 29 T cell receptor beta chains reported below all come from one sample, sequenced in a study of CD8 T cells in Susac syndrome. RNA was extracted with the RNeasy kit, and a quantity of about 0.45 to 1 ug was reverse transcribed using random hexamers. TCRdb passed the immunoSEQ multiplex PCR reads through MiXCR, listing each CDR3 protein once. The sample consists of under 300,000 distinct CDR3 sequences, 96% of them appearing once. Sequences were obtained from CD4+ T cells from PBMCs. These TCRs come from a human donor with Susac syndrome.

The rearrangement joins TRBV7-9 to TRBJ2-5; D remains ambiguous. This CDR3 has 14 amino acids. From germline, CDR1 is SEHNR and CDR2 FQNEAQ (reference sequence). V lost 5 bases to trimming and J lost 2 bases, with 12 bases between them. CDR3 DNA: TGTGCCAGCAGCCAGGTATTGGGTCAAGAGACCCAGTACTTC. Protein sequence: CASSQVLGQETQYF.

The chain uses TRBV20-1 and TRBJ2-7, with D possibly being TRBD2 (6 bases). The CDR3 is 13 amino acids. CDR1 and CDR2 (germline): DFQATT, SNEGSKA (reference sequence). V was trimmed by 6 bases and J by 4 bases, leaving 16 bases between them. The CDR3 DNA sequence: TGCAGTGCCGTAACGACTAGAAGGTACGAGCAGTACTTC. It is translated as CSAVTTRRYEQYF.

The chain couples TRBV29-1 to TRBJ1-4; no reliable D call. With 7 bases removed from V and 0 bases from J, the gap between germline ends came to 9 bases. The CDR3 is 13 amino acids. Germline-derived CDR1 and CDR2 are SQVTM and ANQGSEA. CDR3 in DNA: TGCAGCGCTGGTATTGCAACTAATGAAAAACTGTTTTTT. This codes for CSAGIATNEKLFF.

The chain is built from TRBV6-6 and TRBJ2-5, with D tentatively TRBD1 (6 bases). Germline assignment: CDR1 MNHNY and CDR2 SVGAGI (reference sequence). With 2 bases removed from V and 2 bases from J, the gap between germline ends came to 9 bases. This CDR3 region has 14 residues. The CDR3 reads CASSYPTGQETQYF. CDR3 in DNA: TGTGCCAGCAGTTACCCCACAGGGCAAGAGACCCAGTACTTC.

The J gene is TRBJ2-5, the V gene TRBV7-9; D possibly corresponds to TRBD2 (6 bases). Germline CDR1 SEHNR, CDR2 FQNEAQ (reference sequence). CDR3 length: 13 amino acids. V was pared by 7 bases and J by 1 base, with 10 bases between. The DNA of the CDR3 is TGTGCCAGCAATCGGGGGACCCAAGAGACCCAGTACTTC. This sequence encodes CASNRGTQETQYF.

As for this clonotype: Sequence at one end of the junction differs from germline and may be a read error. The chain links TRBV7-3 to TRBJ2-1, with 8 bases identical to TRBD1. Looked up from germline, CDR1 is SGHTA and CDR2 is FQGTGA. This CDR3 spans 16 amino acids. CDR3 region: CASSPGGAGSYNEQLF. CDR3 coding DNA: TGTGCCAGCAGCCCAGGGGGCGCGGGATCCTACAATGAGCAGCTCTTC. Full variable domain (rest looked up from reference TRBV7-3 and TRBJ2-1): GAGVSQTPSNKVTEKGKYVELRCDPISGHTALYWYRQSLGQGPEFLIYFQGTGAADDSGLPNDRFFAVRPEGSVSTLKIQRTERGDSAVYLCASSPGGAGSYNEQLFGPGTRLTVL.

The genes are TRBV20-1 and TRBJ2-5; TRBD2 matches 10 bases. With 3 bases clipped from V and 5 bases from J, the junction kept 6 bases outside the gene matches. The CDR3 is 14 amino acids. Germline CDR1 DFQATT, CDR2 SNEGSKA (reference sequence). Written as DNA, the CDR3 is TGCAGTGCTAGTCTCGGGACTAGCGACGAGACCCAGTACTTC. It translates to CSASLGTSDETQYF.

The gene calls are TRBV29-1 and TRBJ1-5; possibly TRBD1 for D (6 bases). The CDR3 is made up of 13 amino acids. CDR1 and CDR2 from the germline V gene are SQVTM and ANQGSEA. Deletions cut 6 bases from V and 3 bases from J, with 12 bases between. Written as DNA, the CDR3 is TGCAGCGTGGTCAGGGGACCCAATCAGCCCCAGCATTTT. The encoded protein is CSVVRGPNQPQHF. Together with reference TRBV29-1 and TRBJ1-5, the CDR3 gives the full variable domain: SAVISQKPSRDICQRGTSLTIQCQVDSQVTMMFWYRQQPGQSLTLIATANQGSEATYESGFVIDKFPISRPNLTFSTLTVSNMSPEDSSIYLCSVVRGPNQPQHFGDGTRLSIL.

This CDR3 reads CSARGASGSPGASDEQFF. DNA for the CDR3: TGCAGTGCTAGAGGAGCTAGCGGGAGCCCCGGCGCTTCGGACGAGCAGTTCTTC. The chain recombines TRBV20-1 with TRBJ2-1; TRBD2 aligns across 10 bases. The ends lost 1 base at V and 10 bases at J; junction bases unmatched: 19. Germline lookup yields CDR1 DFQATT and CDR2 SNEGSKA (reference sequence). The CDR3 consists of 18 residues.

This chain links TRBV6-5 with TRBJ2-7, with 7 positions matching TRBD1. This CDR3 spans 11 amino acids. CDR1 is MNHEY, CDR2 SVGAGI, per germline. V gave up 10 bases and J gave up 6 bases; unmatched junction bases: 6. The CDR3 spells CATGDSFEQYF. Here the CDR3 DNA reads TGTGCCACCGGGGACAGCTTCGAGCAGTACTTC.

The chain employs TRBV27 and TRBJ2-7, with 9 bases aligning to TRBD2. The CDR3 runs to 13 residues. V lost 8 bases to trimming and J lost 3 bases; unmatched junction nucleotides: 5. CDR1 is MNHEY, CDR2 SMNVEV, per germline (reference sequence). The DNA for the CDR3 is TGTGCCAGCCGGCCTAGCGGGGTCTACGAGCAGTACTTC. Amino acids: CASRPSGVYEQYF.

The CDR3 loop reads CASSPNPGGASYGYTF. The CDR3 nucleotides read TGTGCCAGCAGCCCTAATCCGGGGGGCGCGAGCTATGGCTACACCTTC. The rearrangement uses TRBV7-2 and TRBJ1-2; perhaps TRBD1 as D (6 bases). Germline V CDR1 and CDR2: SGHTA, FQGNSA. V lost 5 bases and J lost 4, with 20 bases in between. CDR3 length: 16 residues.

CDR3 residues: CASSPNPGATNEKLFF. CDR3 sequence (DNA): TGCGCCAGCAGCCCCAACCCAGGGGCGACTAATGAAAAACTGTTTTTT. V is TRBV4-1 and J is TRBJ1-4; tentative D call: TRBD1 (6 bases). The CDR3 is 16 residues long. Trimming pared 4 bases from V and 2 bases from J, leaving 14 bases between. The germline V gene encodes CDR1 MGHRA and CDR2 YSYEKL.

The rearrangement links TRBV3-1 to TRBJ2-2; 9 nucleotides match TRBD2. Per germline, CDR1 LGHDT and CDR2 YNNKEL (reference sequence). V shed 4 bases, J shed 1 base, and the junction held 10 bases outside the gene matches. The CDR3 has 18 amino acids. The CDR3 region is CASSLTSLREGNTGELFF. The CDR3 DNA follows: TGTGCCAGCAGCCTGACAAGCTTGCGGGAGGGGAACACCGGGGAGCTGTTTTTT.

The chain carries TRBV10-3 and TRBJ2-1; TRBD2 might be the D (6 bases). V was shortened by 8 bases and J by 6 bases, with 23 bases between the two germline ends. The CDR3 consists of 16 residues. Germline V gene lookup returns CDR1 ENHRY and CDR2 SYGVKD. The CDR3 region is CAIGGSVSFGGNEQFF. In DNA form, the CDR3 reads TGTGCCATCGGAGGGTCGGTTTCGTTCGGTGGCAATGAGCAGTTCTTC.

V gene TRBV9 combines with J gene TRBJ1-5; no firm D call. The V gene lost 3 bases and the J gene lost 7 bases, with 8 bases spanning the gap. This CDR3 has 12 amino acids. CDR1 is SGDLS and CDR2 is YYNGEE in the germline V gene. CDR3 residues: CASSAELQPQHF. The CDR3 DNA reads as TGTGCCAGCAGCGCCGAATTGCAGCCCCAGCATTTT.

This clonotype was recorded only once. The J gene is TRBJ2-1, the V gene TRBV12-3 or TRBV12-4, with 7 nucleotides matching TRBD2. V was clipped by 9 bases and J by 0 bases; unmatched bases: 5. The CDR3 has 14 residues. CDR3 sequence (DNA): TGTGCCAGTCTAGCGGCAAGCTCCTACAATGAGCAGTTCTTC. As protein: CASLAASSYNEQFF.

The J gene is TRBJ1-1, the V gene TRBV12-3 or TRBV12-4, with D unresolved. The V gene lost 5 bases and the J gene lost 4 bases, with 11 bases spanning the gap. The CDR3 length is 13 residues. CDR3: CASSGDGSTEAFF. The CDR3 DNA reads as TGTGCCAGCAGTGGGGATGGGAGCACTGAAGCTTTCTTT.

The genes are TRBV7-9 and TRBJ1-5; D is possibly TRBD1 (5 bases). V was pared by 5 bases and J by 8 bases, with 19 bases between. Germline CDR1 reads SEHNR; CDR2 reads FQNEAQ (reference sequence). The CDR3 covers 15 residues. CDR3 region: CASSNGTVPNEPQHF. The CDR3, as DNA: TGTGCCAGCAGCAACGGGACGGTTCCTAATGAGCCCCAGCATTTT.

The chain employs TRBV20-1 and TRBJ1-2, with D perhaps TRBD1 (5 bases). This CDR3 has 13 residues. The germline V gene encodes CDR1 DFQATT and CDR2 SNEGSKA (reference sequence). V was shortened by 3 bases and J by 8 bases, with 16 bases between the two germline ends. The CDR3, as DNA: TGCAGTGCTAGCCAGGGCCGTCCGGGAGGCTACACCTTC. Translation gives CSASQGRPGGYTF.

This clonotype was seen once. V and J are TRBV12-3 or TRBV12-4 and TRBJ1-1; no definite D call. This CDR3 has 12 amino acids. V dropped 3 bases and J dropped 8 bases, with 10 bases sitting between them. This CDR3 is CASSFGLLEAFF. The DNA for the CDR3 is TGTGCCAGCAGTTTCGGGCTCCTAGAAGCTTTCTTT.

This chain links TRBV7-2 with TRBJ1-2, with D possibly being TRBD1 (5 bases). This CDR3 has 13 amino acids. V lost 2 bases, J lost 8 bases, and 12 bases lay in between. CDR1 SGHTA and CDR2 FQGNSA come from the germline V gene. The CDR3 sequence: CASSLKQGSGYTF. The DNA of the CDR3 is TGTGCCAGCAGCTTAAAGCAGGGCTCCGGCTACACCTTC.

The chain carries TRBV6-5 and TRBJ2-1; no clear D. V gave up 2 bases and J gave up 6 bases, with 2 bases separating them. Germline-derived CDR1 and CDR2 are MNHEY and SVGAGI. The CDR3 spans 11 residues. The CDR3 protein is CASSYGNEQFF. DNA of the CDR3: TGTGCCAGCAGTTACGGCAATGAGCAGTTCTTC.

V is TRBV7-2 and J is TRBJ1-1, with TRBD1 matching 7 bases. The V gene's germline CDR1 is SGHTA and CDR2 FQGNSA. V was clipped by 4 bases and J by 2 bases; unmatched bases: 7. The CDR3 totals 15 residues. The CDR3 region is CASSSPTGINTEAFF. In DNA, the CDR3 is TGTGCCAGCAGCTCTCCGACAGGGATCAACACTGAAGCTTTCTTT. Full variable domain (remainder filled in from reference TRBV7-2 and TRBJ1-1): GAGVSQSPSNKVTEKGKDVELRCDPISGHTALYWYRQSLGQGLEFLIYFQGNSAPDKSGLPSDRFSAERTGGSVSTLTIQRTQQEDSAVYLCASSSPTGINTEAFFGQGTRLTVV.

The V gene is TRBV30, the J gene TRBJ2-1, with 8 nucleotides matching TRBD2. In germline, CDR1 is GTSNPN, CDR2 SVGIG (reference sequence). The CDR3 length is 13 residues. The trim removed 3 bases at V and 12 bases at J, leaving 10 bases unmatched. CDR3 DNA sequence: TGTGCCTGGAGCACTAGCGGCACCAGGCGGCAGTTCTTC. Translation: CAWSTSGTRRQFF.

The J gene is TRBJ2-1, the V gene TRBV29-1; D not certain. Deletions cut 4 bases from V and 5 bases from J, with 9 bases between. There are 12 residues in the CDR3. Germline CDR1 SQVTM, CDR2 ANQGSEA. As DNA, the CDR3 is TGCAGCGTTGCCAGCGTACACAATGAGCAGTTCTTC. Its translation: CSVASVHNEQFF.

The V call is TRBV19, the J call TRBJ1-5, with a weak D call TRBD1 (6 bases). The germline V gene encodes CDR1 LNHDA and CDR2 SQIVND (reference sequence). Trimming took off 7 bases at V and 10 bases at J, with 14 bases between the two ends. The CDR3 runs to 12 residues. CDR3 region: CASNDRLLPQHF. In DNA form, the CDR3 reads TGTGCCAGTAATGACAGGCTCCTTCCCCAGCATTTT.

The chain recombines TRBV30 with TRBJ2-7, with 13 bases identical to TRBD2. CDR1 GTSNPN and CDR2 SVGIG come from the germline V gene (reference sequence). The CDR3 extends over 15 amino acids. With V trimmed by 3 bases and J by 3 bases, 5 bases remained unmatched. The CDR3 coding sequence is TGTGCCTGGAGAAGGGGACTAGCGGGACTCTACGAGCAGTACTTC. Protein sequence: CAWRRGLAGLYEQYF.

This chain joins TRBV5-1 and TRBJ1-1, with 9 positions matching TRBD1. The germline CDR1 and CDR2 sequences are SGHRS and YFSETQ. V lost 5 bases to trimming and J lost 4 bases; unmatched junction nucleotides: 12. This CDR3 contains 16 residues. This chain's CDR3 is CASRHSTSQGATEAFF. For the CDR3, the DNA is TGCGCCAGCAGACATTCGACTTCACAGGGGGCCACTGAAGCTTTCTTT.